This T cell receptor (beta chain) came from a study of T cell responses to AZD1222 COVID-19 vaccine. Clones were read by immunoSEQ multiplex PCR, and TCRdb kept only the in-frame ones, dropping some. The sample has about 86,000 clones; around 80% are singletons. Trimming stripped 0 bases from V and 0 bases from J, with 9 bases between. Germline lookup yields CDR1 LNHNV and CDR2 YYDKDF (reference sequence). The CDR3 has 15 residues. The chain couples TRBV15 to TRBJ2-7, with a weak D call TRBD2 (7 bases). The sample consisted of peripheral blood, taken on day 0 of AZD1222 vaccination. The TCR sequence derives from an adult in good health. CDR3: CATSREAGASYEQYF. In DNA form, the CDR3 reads TGTGCCACCAGCAGAGAGGCGGGGGCCTCCTACGAGCAGTACTTC.